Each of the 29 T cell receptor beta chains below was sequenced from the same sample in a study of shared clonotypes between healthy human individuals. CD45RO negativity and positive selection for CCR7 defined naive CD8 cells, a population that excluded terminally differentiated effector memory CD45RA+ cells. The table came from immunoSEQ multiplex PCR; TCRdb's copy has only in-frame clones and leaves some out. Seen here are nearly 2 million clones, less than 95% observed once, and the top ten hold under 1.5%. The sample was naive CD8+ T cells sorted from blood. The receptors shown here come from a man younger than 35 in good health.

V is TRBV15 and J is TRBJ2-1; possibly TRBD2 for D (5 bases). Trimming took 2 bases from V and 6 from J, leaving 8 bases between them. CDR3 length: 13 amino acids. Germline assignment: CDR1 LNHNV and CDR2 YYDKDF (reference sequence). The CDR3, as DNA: TGTGCCACCAGCAGACTACTAGGCAATGAGCAGTTCTTC. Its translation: CATSRLLGNEQFF.

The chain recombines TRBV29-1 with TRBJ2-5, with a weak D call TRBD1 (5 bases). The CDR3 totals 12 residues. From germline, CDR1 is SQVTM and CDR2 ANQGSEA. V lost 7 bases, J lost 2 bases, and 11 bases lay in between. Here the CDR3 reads CSALDRQETQYF. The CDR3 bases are TGCAGCGCCCTAGACAGACAAGAGACCCAGTACTTC.

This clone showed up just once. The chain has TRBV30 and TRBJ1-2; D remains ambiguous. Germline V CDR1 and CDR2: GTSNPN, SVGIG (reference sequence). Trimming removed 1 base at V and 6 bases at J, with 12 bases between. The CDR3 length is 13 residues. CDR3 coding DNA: TGTGCCTGGAGTGGTTTAAATATAGATGGCTACACCTTC. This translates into CAWSGLNIDGYTF.

The CDR3, as DNA: TGTGCCAGCAGCTATAGCGGGTGGGGCGCCGGGGAGCTGTTTTTT. This encodes CASSYSGWGAGELFF. The rearrangement links TRBV5-6 to TRBJ2-2, with 7 bases matching TRBD2. J lost 6 bases, V lost 3 bases, and 8 bases had no gene match. CDR1 SGHDT and CDR2 YYEEEE come from the germline V gene. This CDR3 contains 15 residues.

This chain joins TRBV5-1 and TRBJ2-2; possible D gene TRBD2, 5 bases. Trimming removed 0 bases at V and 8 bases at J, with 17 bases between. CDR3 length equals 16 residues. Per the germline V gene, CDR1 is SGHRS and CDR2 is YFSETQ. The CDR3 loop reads CASSLVRADSPGELFF. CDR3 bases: TGCGCCAGCAGCTTGGTTCGCGCGGACTCACCTGGGGAGCTGTTTTTT.

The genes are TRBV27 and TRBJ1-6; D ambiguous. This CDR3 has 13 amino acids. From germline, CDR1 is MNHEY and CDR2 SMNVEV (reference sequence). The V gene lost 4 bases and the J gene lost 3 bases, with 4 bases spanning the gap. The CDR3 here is CASSSFYNSPLHF. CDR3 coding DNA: TGTGCCAGCAGTTCCTTCTATAATTCACCCCTCCACTTT.

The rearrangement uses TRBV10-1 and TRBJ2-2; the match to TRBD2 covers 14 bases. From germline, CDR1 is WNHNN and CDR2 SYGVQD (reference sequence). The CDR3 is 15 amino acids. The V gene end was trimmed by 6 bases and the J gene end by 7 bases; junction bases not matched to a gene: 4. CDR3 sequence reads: CASSGLAGGYGELFF. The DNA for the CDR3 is TGCGCCAGCAGCGGACTAGCGGGGGGCTACGGGGAGCTGTTTTTT.

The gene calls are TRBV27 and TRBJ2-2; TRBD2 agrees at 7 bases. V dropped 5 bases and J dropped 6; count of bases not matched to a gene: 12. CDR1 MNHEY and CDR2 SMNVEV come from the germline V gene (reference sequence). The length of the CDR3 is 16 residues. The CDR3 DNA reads TGTGCCAGCAGTCCGACTAGGCGGGAGCTCTCCGGGGAGCTGTTTTTT. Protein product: CASSPTRRELSGELFF.

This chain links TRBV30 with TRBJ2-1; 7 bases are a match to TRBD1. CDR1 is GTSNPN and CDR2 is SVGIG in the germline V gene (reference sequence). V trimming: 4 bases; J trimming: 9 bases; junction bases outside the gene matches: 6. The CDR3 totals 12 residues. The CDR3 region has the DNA TGTGCCTGGAATCCAGGGGGTATTGAGCAGTTCTTC. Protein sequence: CAWNPGGIEQFF.

CDR3 in amino acids: CASSSPPGTSGSDEQFF. The CDR3 DNA reads as TGCGCCAGCAGCTCCCCCCCCGGGACTAGCGGGAGTGATGAGCAGTTCTTC. This chain links TRBV5-1 with TRBJ2-1; 14 bases are a match to TRBD2. Germline CDR1 SGHRS, CDR2 YFSETQ. The CDR3 totals 17 residues. J lost 8 bases, V lost 3 bases, and 10 bases had no gene match.

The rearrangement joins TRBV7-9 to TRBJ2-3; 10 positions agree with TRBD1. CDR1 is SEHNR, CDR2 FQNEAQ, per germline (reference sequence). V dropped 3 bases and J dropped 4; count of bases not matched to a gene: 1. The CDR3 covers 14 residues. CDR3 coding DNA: TGTGCCAGCAGCTTCGGGACAGGGGCAGATACGCAGTATTTT. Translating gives CASSFGTGADTQYF.

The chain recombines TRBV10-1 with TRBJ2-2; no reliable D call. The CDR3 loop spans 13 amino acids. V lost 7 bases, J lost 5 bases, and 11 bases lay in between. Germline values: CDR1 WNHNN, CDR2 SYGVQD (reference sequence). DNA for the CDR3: TGCGCCAGCACCCCATCCGAAACCGGGGAGCTGTTTTTT. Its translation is CASTPSETGELFF.

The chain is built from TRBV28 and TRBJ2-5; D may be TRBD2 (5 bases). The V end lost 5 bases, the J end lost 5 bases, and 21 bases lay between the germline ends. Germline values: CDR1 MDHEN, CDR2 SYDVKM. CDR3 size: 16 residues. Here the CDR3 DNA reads TGTGCCAGCAGTCCCATGCGAGGGCCCAGAGGGGAGACCCAGTACTTC. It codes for CASSPMRGPRGETQYF.

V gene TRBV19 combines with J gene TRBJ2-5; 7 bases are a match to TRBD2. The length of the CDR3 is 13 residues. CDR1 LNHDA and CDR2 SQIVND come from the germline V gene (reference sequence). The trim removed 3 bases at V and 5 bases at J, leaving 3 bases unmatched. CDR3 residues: CASSIGRAETQYF. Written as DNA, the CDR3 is TGTGCCAGTAGTATTGGGAGGGCGGAGACCCAGTACTTC.

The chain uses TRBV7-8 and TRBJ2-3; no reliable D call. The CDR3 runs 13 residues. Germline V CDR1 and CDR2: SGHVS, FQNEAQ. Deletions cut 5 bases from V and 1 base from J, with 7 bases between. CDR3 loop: CASSPVGTDTQYF. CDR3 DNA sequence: TGTGCCAGCAGCCCCGTAGGCACAGATACGCAGTATTTT.

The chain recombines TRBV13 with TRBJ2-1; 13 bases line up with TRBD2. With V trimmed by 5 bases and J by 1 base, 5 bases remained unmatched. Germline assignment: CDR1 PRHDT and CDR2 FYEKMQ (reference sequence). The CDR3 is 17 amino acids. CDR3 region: CASSGTSGIWSYNEQFF. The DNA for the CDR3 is TGTGCCAGCAGCGGGACTAGCGGGATTTGGTCCTACAATGAGCAGTTCTTC.

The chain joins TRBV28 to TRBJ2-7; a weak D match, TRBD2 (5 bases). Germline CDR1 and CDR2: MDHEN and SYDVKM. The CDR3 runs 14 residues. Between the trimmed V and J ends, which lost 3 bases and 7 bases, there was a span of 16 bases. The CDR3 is CASSFRGNRREQYF. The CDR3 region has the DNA TGTGCCAGCAGTTTTCGAGGGAATCGTCGTGAGCAGTACTTC.

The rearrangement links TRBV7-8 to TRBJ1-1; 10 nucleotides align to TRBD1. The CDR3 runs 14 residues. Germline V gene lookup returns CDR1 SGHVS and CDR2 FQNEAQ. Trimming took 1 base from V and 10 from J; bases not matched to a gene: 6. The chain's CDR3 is CASSLDPGQGIAFF. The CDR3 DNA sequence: TGTGCCAGCAGCTTAGATCCGGGACAGGGGATAGCTTTCTTT.

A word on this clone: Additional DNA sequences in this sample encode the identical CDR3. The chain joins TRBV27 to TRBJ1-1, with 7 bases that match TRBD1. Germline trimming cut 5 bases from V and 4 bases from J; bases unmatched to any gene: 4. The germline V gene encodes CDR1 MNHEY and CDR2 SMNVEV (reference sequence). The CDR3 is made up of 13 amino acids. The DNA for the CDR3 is TGTGCCAGCAGTCCCGGGACAGTCACTGAAGCTTTCTTT. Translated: CASSPGTVTEAFF.

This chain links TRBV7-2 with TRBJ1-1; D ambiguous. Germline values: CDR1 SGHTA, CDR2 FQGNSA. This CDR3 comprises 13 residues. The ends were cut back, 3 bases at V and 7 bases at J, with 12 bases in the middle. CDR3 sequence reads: CASSFGVRNEAFF. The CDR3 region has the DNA TGTGCCAGCAGCTTTGGGGTGAGGAATGAAGCTTTCTTT.

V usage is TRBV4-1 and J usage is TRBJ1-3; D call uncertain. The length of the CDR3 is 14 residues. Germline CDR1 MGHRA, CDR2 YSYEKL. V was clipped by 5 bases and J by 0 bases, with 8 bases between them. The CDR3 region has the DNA TGCGCCAGCAGCTCCGGTTACTCTGGAAACACCATATATTTT. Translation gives CASSSGYSGNTIYF.

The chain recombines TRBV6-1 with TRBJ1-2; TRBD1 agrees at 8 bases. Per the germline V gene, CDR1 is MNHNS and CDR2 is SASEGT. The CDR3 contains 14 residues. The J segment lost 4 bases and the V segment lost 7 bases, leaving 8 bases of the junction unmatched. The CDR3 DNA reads TGTGCCAGCATACCGACAGGGGAGGGCTATGGCTACACCTTC. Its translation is CASIPTGEGYGYTF.

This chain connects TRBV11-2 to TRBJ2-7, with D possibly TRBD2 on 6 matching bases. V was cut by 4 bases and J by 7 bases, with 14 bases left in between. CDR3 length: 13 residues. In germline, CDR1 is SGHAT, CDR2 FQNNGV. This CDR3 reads CASSSGPLAEQYF. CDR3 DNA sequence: TGTGCCAGCAGCTCAGGCCCCCTAGCGGAGCAGTACTTC.

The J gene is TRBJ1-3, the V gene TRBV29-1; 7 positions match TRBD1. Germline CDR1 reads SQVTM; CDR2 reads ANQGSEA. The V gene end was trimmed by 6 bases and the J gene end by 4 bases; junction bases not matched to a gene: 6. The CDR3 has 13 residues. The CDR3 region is CSVRDRDGNTIYF. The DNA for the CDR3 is TGCAGCGTCCGCGACAGGGACGGAAACACCATATATTTT.

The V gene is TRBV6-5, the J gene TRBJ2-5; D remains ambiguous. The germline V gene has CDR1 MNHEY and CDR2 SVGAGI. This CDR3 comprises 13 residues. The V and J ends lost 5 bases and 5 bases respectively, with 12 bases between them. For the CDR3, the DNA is TGTGCCAGCAGTGCACTCATTCGGGAGACCCAGTACTTC. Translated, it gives CASSALIRETQYF.

The CDR3 region has the DNA TGCGCCAGCAGCTTGGCCGTGGGCGCGGACACCGGGGAGCTGTTTTTT. Protein: CASSLAVGADTGELFF. J is TRBJ2-2 and V is TRBV5-1, with D unresolved. CDR1 and CDR2 from the germline V gene are SGHRS and YFSETQ. CDR3 length: 16 amino acids. The V end was cut by 0 bases, the J end by 3 bases, with 12 bases between.

Here the CDR3 DNA reads TGCGCCAGCAGCCTGCGCCACTTGTCCGATGAAGCTTTCTTT. It yields the protein CASSLRHLSDEAFF. The chain carries TRBV4-1 and TRBJ1-1; D unclear. Trimming removed 4 bases at V and 7 bases at J, with 16 bases between. Germline values: CDR1 MGHRA, CDR2 YSYEKL. The CDR3 is 14 residues long.

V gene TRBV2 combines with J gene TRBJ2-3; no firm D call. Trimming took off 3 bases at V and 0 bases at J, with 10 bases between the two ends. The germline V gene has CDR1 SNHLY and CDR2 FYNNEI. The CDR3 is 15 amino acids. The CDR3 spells CASSDEAASTDTQYF. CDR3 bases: TGTGCCAGCAGTGATGAGGCAGCTAGCACAGATACGCAGTATTTT.

In DNA, the CDR3 is TGTGCCAGTAGTATAGCAGGGGGCGAAGCTTTCTTT. This translates into CASSIAGGEAFF. The chain carries TRBV19 and TRBJ1-1, with TRBD1 matching over 8 bases. Germline CDR1 is LNHDA and CDR2 is SQIVND (reference sequence). The length of the CDR3 is 12 residues. The J segment lost 8 bases and the V segment lost 1 base, leaving 0 bases of the junction unmatched.